These 15 T cell receptor beta chains were all obtained from the same sample, sequenced in a study of blood T cell repertoires in COVID-19. Profiled with immunoSEQ multiplex PCR; TCRdb holds only in-frame clones, not every one. The top ten clones hold approximately 6.6% of a sample with about 140,000 clones, approximately 80% of them seen once. Sequencing was performed on peripheral blood. Receptors originate from a human donor in a cohort sampled during active COVID-19.

The chain carries TRBV2 and TRBJ1-2, with 8 positions matching TRBD1. Per germline, CDR1 SNHLY and CDR2 FYNNEI. The CDR3 length is 13 residues. V shed 8 bases, J shed 5 bases, and the junction held 7 bases outside the gene matches. In DNA form, the CDR3 reads TGTGCCAGCTGGACAGGGAATAGGTATGGCTACACCTTC. It is translated as CASWTGNRYGYTF.

The chain carries TRBV5-1 and TRBJ2-3, with D tentatively TRBD2 (7 bases). This CDR3 contains 16 residues. With 4 bases removed from V and 4 bases from J, the gap between germline ends came to 19 bases. Germline CDR1 reads SGHRS; CDR2 reads YFSETQ. CDR3 region: CASSLDYPGGADTQYF. CDR3 nucleotide sequence: TGCGCCAGCAGCCTTGATTATCCGGGGGGCGCAGATACGCAGTATTTT.

The genes are TRBV19 and TRBJ1-5; tentatively, D is TRBD1 (6 bases). The CDR3 contains 14 residues. Trimming removed 5 bases at V and 7 bases at J, with 15 bases between. The germline V gene has CDR1 LNHDA and CDR2 SQIVND (reference sequence). This CDR3 reads CASSPPGGRQPQHF. CDR3 bases: TGTGCCAGTAGTCCTCCGGGGGGGCGGCAGCCCCAGCATTTT.

This clone was found a few times. The chain carries TRBV12-3 or TRBV12-4 and TRBJ1-2; D may be TRBD1 (6 bases). The V end was cut by 5 bases, the J end by 3 bases, with 10 bases between. The CDR3 consists of 13 residues. CDR3 region: CASSTGNYYGYTF. CDR3 bases: TGTGCCAGCAGTACAGGGAACTACTATGGCTACACCTTC.

J is TRBJ1-6 and V is TRBV18, with D unclear. Deletions cut 3 bases from V and 1 base from J, with 10 bases between. Germline values: CDR1 KGHSH, CDR2 LQKENI. CDR3 size: 16 residues. The CDR3, as DNA: TGTGCCAGCTCACCGACGGGTTTTTCCTATAATTCACCCCTCCACTTT. Its protein product is CASSPTGFSYNSPLHF.

The chain recombines TRBV6-2 or TRBV6-3 with TRBJ2-1; 8 bases are shared with TRBD2. The CDR3 has 15 residues. V gave up 3 bases and J gave up 5 bases; unmatched junction bases: 6. In germline, CDR1 is MNHEY, CDR2 SVGEGT. The CDR3 DNA reads TGTGCCAGCAGTTATTCGGGGGGGGCCCACAATGAGCAGTTCTTC. Its protein product is CASSYSGGAHNEQFF.

The J gene is TRBJ1-5, the V gene TRBV28; D remains ambiguous. The CDR3 sequence is 12 residues long. With 8 bases removed from V and 7 bases from J, the gap between germline ends came to 12 bases. Germline V lookup: CDR1 MDHEN, CDR2 SYDVKM. The CDR3 DNA follows: TGTGCCAGCGGGAGTCGCCTACAGCCCCAGCATTTT. Residues: CASGSRLQPQHF.

The table lists this clone with a count of one. CDR3 DNA sequence: TGTGCCAGTAGTCTAAAAAAGACGGGACTAGCGGCTGTAACGACCCAGTACTTC. Translated: CASSLKKTGLAAVTTQYF. The chain links TRBV19 to TRBJ2-5, with TRBD2 matching over 11 bases. J was trimmed by 7 bases and V by 5 bases; bases with no gene match: 18. This CDR3 contains 18 residues. Germline CDR1 reads LNHDA; CDR2 reads SQIVND (reference sequence).

J is TRBJ1-4 and V is TRBV11-2, with TRBD1 matching over 10 bases. The germline gives CDR1 SGHAT, CDR2 FQNNGV. The CDR3 extends over 14 amino acids. The V segment lost 6 bases and the J segment 7 bases; nucleotides outside the gene matches: 5. The CDR3 spells CASRRDRGSEKLFF. The CDR3 DNA reads as TGTGCCAGCAGACGGGACAGGGGAAGTGAAAAACTGTTTTTT.

The chain joins TRBV21-1 to TRBJ2-1; TRBD1, as called in the table, went unchecked against the DNA. TRBV21-1 represents a pseudogene. The CDR3 runs 15 residues. The CDR3 spells CASQVPGQGENEQFF. CDR3 sequence (DNA): TGTGCCAGCCAAGTTCCGGGACAGGGTGAAAATGAGCAGTTCTTC.

This rearrangement joins TRBV7-6 to TRBJ2-3; 7 nucleotides align to TRBD1. Unmatched junction bases numbered 7, after V lost 2 bases and J lost 5 bases. There are 15 residues in the CDR3. Looked up from germline, CDR1 is SGHVS and CDR2 is FNYEAQ. The CDR3 DNA reads TGTGCCAGCAGCTTACGGACAGGAGAAGGAGATACGCAGTATTTT. Amino acid sequence: CASSLRTGEGDTQYF.

The V and J genes are TRBV27 and TRBJ1-1; 7 bases match TRBD1. Unmatched junction bases numbered 3, after V lost 4 bases and J lost 1 base. CDR3 length equals 14 residues. Germline assignment: CDR1 MNHEY and CDR2 SMNVEV (reference sequence). CDR3 sequence: CASSSRTGNTEAFF. The CDR3 region has the DNA TGTGCCAGCAGTTCCCGGACAGGGAACACTGAAGCTTTCTTT.

V is TRBV5-8 and J is TRBJ1-5; the match to TRBD1 covers 7 bases. With 4 bases clipped from V and 6 bases from J, the junction kept 13 bases outside the gene matches. The CDR3 is 16 amino acids. CDR1 is SGHTS, CDR2 YDEGEE, per germline. The CDR3 DNA follows: TGTGCCAGCAGCGTCTCCTCGACAGGGCCTTCTCAGCCCCAGCATTTT. This sequence encodes CASSVSSTGPSQPQHF. The whole variable domain, filled in from reference TRBV5-8 and TRBJ1-5, reads EAGVTQSPTHLIKTRGQQATLRCSPISGHTSVYWYQQALGLGLQFLLWYDEGEERNRGNFPPRFSGRQFPNYSSELNVNALELEDSALYLCASSVSSTGPSQPQHFGDGTRLSIL.

The rearrangement uses TRBV4-3 and TRBJ1-1, with 8 positions matching TRBD1. J lost 3 bases, V lost 4 bases, and 19 bases had no gene match. This CDR3 spans 19 amino acids. Germline CDR1 reads LGHNA; CDR2 reads YSLEER. CDR3: CASSPTLTGVHEKDTEAFF. The CDR3 DNA reads as TGCGCCAGCAGCCCTACCCTGACAGGGGTCCATGAGAAGGACACTGAAGCTTTCTTT.

The chain links TRBV10-3 to TRBJ2-1; 14 bases line up with TRBD2. J was trimmed by 9 bases and V by 5 bases; bases with no gene match: 6. The CDR3 is 15 residues long. The germline V gene has CDR1 ENHRY and CDR2 SYGVKD. This chain's CDR3 is CAISSGLAGGTEQFF. In DNA form, the CDR3 reads TGTGCCATCAGTTCCGGACTAGCGGGAGGCACTGAGCAGTTCTTC.